Following are 3 T cell receptor beta chains from one sample sequenced in a study of T-cell memory formation after mild COVID-19. TCRdb used MiXCR to reprocess the 5' RACE reads, holding one entry per CDR3 protein. The sample carries approximately 60,000 distinct CDR3 sequences, 9.5% recorded once. The sequenced material came from PBMCs or a T cell subset sorted from them (not recorded which). These receptors all come from a man aged 18 to 29 who had mild COVID-19 (a few samples of this study predate the infection). Cell type and time point are not known.

This clonotype was seen a few times. The chain uses TRBV5-5 and TRBJ2-7; D gene uncertain. This CDR3 region has 15 residues. V lost 0 bases and J 0 bases, leaving 10 bases between the germline ends. The germline V gene has CDR1 SGHKS and CDR2 YYEKEE (reference sequence). CDR3 DNA sequence: TGTGCCAGCAGCTTGGGGCCAGACTTCTCCTACGAGCAGTACTTC. Its protein is CASSLGPDFSYEQYF.

V and J are TRBV6-5 and TRBJ1-2; D remains unclear. The CDR3 extends over 12 amino acids. Germline V gene data show CDR1 as MNHEY and CDR2 as SVGAGI. V was shortened by 7 bases and J by 2 bases, with 8 bases between the two germline ends. CDR3 in amino acids: CASKRFNYGYTF. The CDR3 nucleotides read TGTGCCAGCAAGCGGTTCAACTATGGCTACACCTTC.

The chain uses TRBV11-3 and TRBJ2-1, with 12 bases lining up with TRBD2. The CDR3 extends over 16 amino acids. Germline CDR1 and CDR2: SGHNT and YENEEA. Losses at the gene ends were 2 bases for V and 4 bases for J; bases not matched to a gene: 3. The CDR3 region has the DNA TGTGCCAGCAGCTTACTAGCGGGGGGGTTTTACAATGAGCAGTTCTTC. This codes for CASSLLAGGFYNEQFF.